This TCR beta chain is from a study of control samples from healthy donors and cancer patients. The CDR3 is made up of 15 amino acids. Trimming cost V 0 bases and J 1 base; bases outside gene matches: 1. Germline V CDR1 and CDR2: SGHDT, YYEEEE. The data were produced by immunoSEQ multiplex PCR, yet TCRdb's version contains in-frame clones alone and is incomplete. Of 130,000 or so clones listed, more than 80% are singletons. The sample comprised blood. The J gene is TRBJ2-5, the V gene TRBV5-6; 9 nucleotides agree with TRBD2. The TCR was taken from a man aged 40-50 years in good health. This CDR3 is CASSLGGGGQETQYF. CDR3 in DNA: TGTGCCAGCAGCTTGGGCGGGGGGGGCCAAGAGACCCAGTACTTC.